This T cell receptor beta chain appears in the sequencing data of a study of shared clonotypes between healthy human individuals. Study-wide points: Around 5% of naive CD4 clonotypes were common to a few donors.

About this clone: Its target is unknown.

This CDR3 contains 16 residues. The V gene lost 5 bases and the J gene lost 0 bases, with 14 bases spanning the gap. The V gene's germline CDR1 is SNHLY and CDR2 FYNNEI. Profiled with immunoSEQ multiplex PCR; TCRdb holds only in-frame clones, not every one. Counted here are approximately 2.4 million clones, 90% to 96% occurring once; the ten biggest clones make up 0.1% to 0.15%. The chain has TRBV2 and TRBJ2-1, with a weak D call TRBD1 (7 bases). The sample was naive CD4+ T cells sorted from blood. As to subset: CD45RA+ positively selected. This receptor was identified in a man aged 18 to 35 in good health. The CDR3 DNA follows: TGTGCCAGCAGTAGACAGGGACTTAGCTCCTACAATGAGCAGTTCTTC. Its protein product is CASSRQGLSSYNEQFF.